This T cell receptor (beta chain) appears in the sequencing data of a study of persistence of HIV-infected CD4 T cells. General study findings and limits: TCR oligoclonality correlated with proviral oligoclonality in the same sorted populations.

The libraries were made with immunoSEQ version 4 in survey mode. Genomic DNA was diluted to 7.5 to 10 ng/uL, up to about 1 ug per sample. Assay: immunoSEQ multiplex PCR; the TCRdb copy retains only in-frame clones and omits some. Of roughly 16,000 clones detected, about 61% appear once; the ten largest clones hold 7.5% to 9.5%. The CDR3 length is 15 residues. Unmatched junction bases numbered 6, after V lost 4 bases and J lost 3 bases. Germline V gives CDR1 SNHLY, CDR2 FYNNEI. Lysates of CMV-infected fibroblasts at 10 ug/mL stimulated these cells. Sorting selected CD4+ T cells upregulating both CD40 ligand and CD69. Suppressive ART was started during chronic HIV-1 infection in these adults. For 18 hours, CD8-depleted PBMCs received anti-CD28/CD49d costimulation, a CD40-blocking antibody and enfuvirtide. A remark on this clone: Antigen unknown.

This TCR came from an adult woman with HIV who was CMV-seropositive. Here the sequenced sample was CD4+ T cells sorted from PBMCs after 18-hour stimulation, taken from a patient who received antiretroviral therapy. The chain recombines TRBV2 with TRBJ1-2, with 9 positions matching TRBD1. The CDR3 DNA follows: TGTGCCAGCAGTGTGGGGACAGGGTCGGACTATGGCTACACCTTC. This encodes CASSVGTGSDYGYTF. Drawing the rest from reference TRBV2 and TRBJ1-2, the complete variable domain is EPEVTQTPSHQVTQMGQEVILRCVPISNHLYFYWYRQILGQKVEFLVSFYNNEISEKSEIFDDQFSVERPDGSNFTLKIRSTKLEDSAMYFCASSVGTGSDYGYTFGSGTRLTVV.